This T cell receptor (beta chain) appears in the sequencing data of a study of blood T cell repertoires in COVID-19. At the level of the study: Both acute and convalescent COVID-19 samples were obtained from the United States, Italy and Spain.

The CDR3 length is 16 residues. Germline-derived CDR1 and CDR2 are SGHTA and FQGNSA. V lost 5 bases and J lost 5; bases outside the gene matches: 12. Sequencing was performed with immunoSEQ multiplex PCR; in TCRdb, only in-frame clones are kept and a portion is missing. This table has 65,000 to 95,000 clones, roughly nine tenths appearing once. Seattle researchers signed up patients amid active infection and tracked them longitudinally. This clonotype was sampled from a man between 45 and 60 years old with COVID-19, enrolled during active disease. This rearrangement joins TRBV7-2 to TRBJ2-3, with 8 bases matching TRBD2. Sequencing was done on a sample of peripheral blood. CDR3: CASSPLGAGGKDTQYF. In nucleotides, the CDR3 is TGTGCCAGCAGCCCGCTTGGTGCGGGAGGAAAAGATACGCAGTATTTT.